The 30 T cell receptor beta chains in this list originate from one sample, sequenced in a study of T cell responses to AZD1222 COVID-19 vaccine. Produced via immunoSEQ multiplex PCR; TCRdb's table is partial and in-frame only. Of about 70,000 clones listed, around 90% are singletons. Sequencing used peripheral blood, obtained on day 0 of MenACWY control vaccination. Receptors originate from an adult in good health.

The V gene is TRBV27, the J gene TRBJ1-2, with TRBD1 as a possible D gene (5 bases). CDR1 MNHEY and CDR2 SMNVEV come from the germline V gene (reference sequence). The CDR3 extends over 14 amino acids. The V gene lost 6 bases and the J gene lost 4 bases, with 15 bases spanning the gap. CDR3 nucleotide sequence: TGTGCCAGCAGCAAAACGGACAACCTCTATGGCTACACCTTC. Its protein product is CASSKTDNLYGYTF.

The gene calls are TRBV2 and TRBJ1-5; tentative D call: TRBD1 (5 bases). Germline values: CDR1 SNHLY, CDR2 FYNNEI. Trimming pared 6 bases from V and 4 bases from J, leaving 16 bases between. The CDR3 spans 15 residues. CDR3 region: CASRVQGLGNQPQHF. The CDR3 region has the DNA TGTGCCAGCAGGGTTCAGGGTCTAGGGAATCAGCCCCAGCATTTT.

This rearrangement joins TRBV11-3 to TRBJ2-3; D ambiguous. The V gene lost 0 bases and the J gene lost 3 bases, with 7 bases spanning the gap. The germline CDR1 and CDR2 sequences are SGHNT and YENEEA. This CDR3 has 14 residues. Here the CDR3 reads CASSLDQSTDTQYF. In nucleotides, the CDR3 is TGTGCCAGCAGCTTAGATCAGTCAACAGATACGCAGTATTTT. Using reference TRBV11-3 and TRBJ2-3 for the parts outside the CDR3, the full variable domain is EAGVVQSPRYKIIEKKQPVAFWCNPISGHNTLYWYLQNLGQGPELLIRYENEEAVDDSQLPKDRFSAERLKGVDSTLKIQPAELGDSAVYLCASSLDQSTDTQYFGPGTRLTVL.

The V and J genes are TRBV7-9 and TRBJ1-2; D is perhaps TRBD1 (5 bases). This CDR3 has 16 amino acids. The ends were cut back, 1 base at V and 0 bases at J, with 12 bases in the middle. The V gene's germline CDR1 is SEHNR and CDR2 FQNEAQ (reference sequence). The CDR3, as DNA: TGTGCCAGCAGCTTAGGTCCCGGGACGGCTAACTATGGCTACACCTTC. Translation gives CASSLGPGTANYGYTF.

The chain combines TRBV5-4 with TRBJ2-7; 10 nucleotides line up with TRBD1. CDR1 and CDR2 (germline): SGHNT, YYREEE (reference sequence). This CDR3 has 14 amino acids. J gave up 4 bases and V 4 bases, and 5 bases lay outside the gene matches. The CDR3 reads CASSRTGGVYEQYF. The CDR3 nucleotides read TGTGCCAGCAGCCGGACAGGGGGGGTATACGAGCAGTACTTC.

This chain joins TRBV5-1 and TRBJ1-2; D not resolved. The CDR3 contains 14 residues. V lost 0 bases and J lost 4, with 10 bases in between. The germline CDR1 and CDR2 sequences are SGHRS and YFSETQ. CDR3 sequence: CASSLAPEIYGYTF. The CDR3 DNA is TGCGCCAGCAGCTTGGCTCCCGAGATCTATGGCTACACCTTC.

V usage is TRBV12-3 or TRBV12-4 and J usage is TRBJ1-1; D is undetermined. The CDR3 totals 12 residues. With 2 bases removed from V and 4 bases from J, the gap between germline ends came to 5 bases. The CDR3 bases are TGTGCCAGCAGTTTAAGCGGCACTGAAGCTTTCTTT. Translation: CASSLSGTEAFF.

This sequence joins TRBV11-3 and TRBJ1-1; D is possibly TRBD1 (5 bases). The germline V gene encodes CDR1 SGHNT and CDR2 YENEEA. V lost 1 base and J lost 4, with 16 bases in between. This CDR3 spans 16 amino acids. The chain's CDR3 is CASSLGGTGGTTEAFF. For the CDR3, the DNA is TGTGCCAGCAGCTTAGGGGGGACTGGGGGGACCACTGAAGCTTTCTTT. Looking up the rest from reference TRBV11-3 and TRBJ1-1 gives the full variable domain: EAGVVQSPRYKIIEKKQPVAFWCNPISGHNTLYWYLQNLGQGPELLIRYENEEAVDDSQLPKDRFSAERLKGVDSTLKIQPAELGDSAVYLCASSLGGTGGTTEAFFGQGTRLTVV.

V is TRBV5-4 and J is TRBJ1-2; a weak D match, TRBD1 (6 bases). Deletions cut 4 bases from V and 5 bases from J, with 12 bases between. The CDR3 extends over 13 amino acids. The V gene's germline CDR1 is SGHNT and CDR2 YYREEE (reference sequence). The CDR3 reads CASSDGQKYGYTF. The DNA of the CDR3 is TGTGCCAGCAGCGACGGACAGAAGTATGGCTACACCTTC.

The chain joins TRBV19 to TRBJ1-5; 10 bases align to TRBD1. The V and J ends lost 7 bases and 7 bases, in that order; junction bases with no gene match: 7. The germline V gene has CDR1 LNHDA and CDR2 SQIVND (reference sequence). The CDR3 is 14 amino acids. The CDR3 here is CASTLDRGVQPQHF. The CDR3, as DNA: TGTGCCAGTACCTTGGACAGGGGGGTACAGCCCCAGCATTTT. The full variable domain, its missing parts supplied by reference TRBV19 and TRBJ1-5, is DGGITQSPKYLFRKEGQNVTLSCEQNLNHDAMYWYRQDPGQGLRLIYYSQIVNDFQKGDIAEGYSVSREKKESFPLTVTSAQKNPTAFYLCASTLDRGVQPQHFGDGTRLSIL.

In nucleotides, the CDR3 is TGTGCCAGCAGTGAAGACAGGGACTCCTATAATTCACCCCTCCACTTT. Encoded protein: CASSEDRDSYNSPLHF. The rearrangement joins TRBV6-1 to TRBJ1-6, with D tentatively TRBD1 (6 bases). The CDR3 consists of 16 residues. CDR1 is MNHNS and CDR2 is SASEGT in the germline V gene. With 1 base removed from V and 0 bases from J, the gap between germline ends came to 7 bases.

The CDR3 here is CASSQEGLAGGRDTQYF. In nucleotides, the CDR3 is TGTGCCAGCAGCCAAGAGGGGCTAGCGGGGGGAAGGGATACGCAGTATTTT. V is TRBV3-1 (or the pseudogene TRBV3-2) and J is TRBJ2-3, with TRBD2 identical over 11 bases. The length of the CDR3 is 17 residues. Germline V gene data show CDR1 as LGHDT and CDR2 as YNNKEL (reference sequence). J was trimmed by 6 bases and V by 0 bases; bases with no gene match: 8.

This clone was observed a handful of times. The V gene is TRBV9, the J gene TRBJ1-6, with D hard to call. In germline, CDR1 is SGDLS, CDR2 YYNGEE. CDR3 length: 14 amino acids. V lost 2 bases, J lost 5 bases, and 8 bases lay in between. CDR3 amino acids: CASSVGGNNSPLHF. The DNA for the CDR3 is TGTGCCAGCAGCGTGGGAGGAAATAATTCACCCCTCCACTTT.

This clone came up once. The CDR3 loop is CATRDRAYEQYF. Written as DNA, the CDR3 is TGTGCCACCAGAGACAGGGCCTACGAGCAGTACTTC. The chain has TRBV28 and TRBJ2-7; 7 bases are shared with TRBD1. V lost 10 bases and J lost 2; bases outside the gene matches: 5. Germline CDR1 and CDR2: MDHEN and SYDVKM. This CDR3 contains 12 residues.

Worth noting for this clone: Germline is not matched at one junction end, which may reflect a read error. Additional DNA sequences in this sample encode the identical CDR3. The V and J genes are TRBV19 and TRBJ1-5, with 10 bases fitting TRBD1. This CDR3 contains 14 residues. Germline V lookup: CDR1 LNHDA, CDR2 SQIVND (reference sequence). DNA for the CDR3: TGTGCCAGTAGTACGACAGGGGGCAACCAGCCCCAGCATTTT. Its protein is CASSTTGGNQPQHF.

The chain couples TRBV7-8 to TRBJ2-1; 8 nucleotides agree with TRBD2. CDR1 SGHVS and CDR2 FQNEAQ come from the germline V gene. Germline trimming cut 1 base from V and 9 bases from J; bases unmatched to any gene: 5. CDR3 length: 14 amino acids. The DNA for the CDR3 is TGTGCCAGCAGCTTAGAACGGGGGGGTACTGAGCAGTTCTTC. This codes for CASSLERGGTEQFF.

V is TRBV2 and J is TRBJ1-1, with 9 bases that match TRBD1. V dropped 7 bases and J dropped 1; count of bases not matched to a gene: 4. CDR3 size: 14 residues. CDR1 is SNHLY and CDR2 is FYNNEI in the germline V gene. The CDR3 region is CASKGTGRNTEAFF. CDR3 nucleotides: TGTGCCAGCAAAGGGACAGGGAGGAACACTGAAGCTTTCTTT.

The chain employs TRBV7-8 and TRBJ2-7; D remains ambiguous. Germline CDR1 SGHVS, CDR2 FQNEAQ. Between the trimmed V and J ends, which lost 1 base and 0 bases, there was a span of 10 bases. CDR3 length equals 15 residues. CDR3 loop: CASSLEAYGSYEQYF. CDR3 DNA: TGTGCCAGCAGCTTAGAAGCGTACGGCTCCTACGAGCAGTACTTC.

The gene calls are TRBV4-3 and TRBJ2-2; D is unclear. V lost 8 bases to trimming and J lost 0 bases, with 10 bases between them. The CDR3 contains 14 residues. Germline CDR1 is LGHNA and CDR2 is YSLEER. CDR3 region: CASGYYPNTGELFF. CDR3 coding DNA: TGCGCCAGCGGTTACTACCCGAACACCGGGGAGCTGTTTTTT.

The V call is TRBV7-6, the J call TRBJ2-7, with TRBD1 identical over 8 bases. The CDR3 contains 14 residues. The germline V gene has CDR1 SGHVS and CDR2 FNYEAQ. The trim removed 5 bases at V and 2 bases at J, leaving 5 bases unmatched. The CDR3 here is CASSPRTGPYEQYF. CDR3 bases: TGTGCCAGCAGCCCGCGGACAGGGCCCTACGAGCAGTACTTC.

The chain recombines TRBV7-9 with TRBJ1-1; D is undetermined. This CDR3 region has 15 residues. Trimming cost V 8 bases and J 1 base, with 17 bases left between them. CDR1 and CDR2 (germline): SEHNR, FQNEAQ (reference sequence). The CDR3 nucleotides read TGTGCCAGCGGACCAACCCCGGGGTCGAACACTGAAGCTTTCTTT. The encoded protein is CASGPTPGSNTEAFF. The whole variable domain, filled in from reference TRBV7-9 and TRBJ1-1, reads DTGVSQNPRHKITKRGQNVTFRCDPISEHNRLYWYRQTLGQGPEFLTYFQNEAQLEKSRLLSDRFSAERPKGSFSTLEIQRTEQGDSAMYLCASGPTPGSNTEAFFGQGTRLTVV.

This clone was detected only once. The CDR3 region is CASSVDRVGTEAFF. CDR3 sequence (DNA): TGTGCCAGCAGCGTCGACAGGGTCGGGACTGAAGCTTTCTTT. The chain combines TRBV5-6 with TRBJ1-1; the match to TRBD1 covers 7 bases. The CDR3 spans 14 residues. Germline CDR1 SGHDT, CDR2 YYEEEE. The trim removed 4 bases at V and 5 bases at J, leaving 8 bases unmatched. Looking up the rest from reference TRBV5-6 and TRBJ1-1 gives the full variable domain: DAGVTQSPTHLIKTRGQQVTLRCSPKSGHDTVSWYQQALGQGPQFIFQYYEEEERQRGNFPDRFSGHQFPNYSSELNVNALLLGDSALYLCASSVDRVGTEAFFGQGTRLTVV.

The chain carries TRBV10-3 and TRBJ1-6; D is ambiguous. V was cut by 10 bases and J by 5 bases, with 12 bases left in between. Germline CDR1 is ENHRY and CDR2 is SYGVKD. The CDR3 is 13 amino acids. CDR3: CATQDFDNSPLHF. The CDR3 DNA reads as TGTGCCACCCAGGATTTCGATAATTCACCCCTCCACTTT.

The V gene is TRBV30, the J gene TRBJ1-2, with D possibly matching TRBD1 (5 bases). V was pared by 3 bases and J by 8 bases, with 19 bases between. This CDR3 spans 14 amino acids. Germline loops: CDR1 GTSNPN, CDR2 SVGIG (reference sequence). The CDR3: CAWSPSGRVEGYTF. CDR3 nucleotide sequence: TGTGCCTGGAGCCCCTCCGGCAGGGTAGAGGGCTACACCTTC. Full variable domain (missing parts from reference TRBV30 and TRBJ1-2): SQTIHQWPATLVQPVGSPLSLECTVEGTSNPNLYWYRQAAGRGLQLLFYSVGIGQISSEVPQNLSASRPQDRQFILSSKKLLLSDSGFYLCAWSPSGRVEGYTFGSGTRLTVV.

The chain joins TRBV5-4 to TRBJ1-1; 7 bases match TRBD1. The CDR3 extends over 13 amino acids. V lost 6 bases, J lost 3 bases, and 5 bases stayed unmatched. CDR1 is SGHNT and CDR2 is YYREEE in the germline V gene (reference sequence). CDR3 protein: CASTDRVHTEAFF. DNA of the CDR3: TGTGCCAGCACTGACAGGGTACACACTGAAGCTTTCTTT.

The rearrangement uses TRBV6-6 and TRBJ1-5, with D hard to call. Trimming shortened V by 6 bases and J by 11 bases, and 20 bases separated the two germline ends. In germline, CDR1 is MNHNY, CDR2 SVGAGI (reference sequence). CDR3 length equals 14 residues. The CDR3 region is CASSAGRSQPAQHF. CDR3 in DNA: TGTGCCAGCAGCGCTGGTCGTAGTCAGCCGGCCCAGCATTTT.

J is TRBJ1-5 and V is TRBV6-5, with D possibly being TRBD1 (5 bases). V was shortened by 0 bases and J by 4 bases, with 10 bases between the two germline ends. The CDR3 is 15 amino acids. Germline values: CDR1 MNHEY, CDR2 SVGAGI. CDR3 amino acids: CASSYSGSGNQPQHF. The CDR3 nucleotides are TGTGCCAGCAGTTACTCTGGGTCAGGGAATCAGCCCCAGCATTTT.

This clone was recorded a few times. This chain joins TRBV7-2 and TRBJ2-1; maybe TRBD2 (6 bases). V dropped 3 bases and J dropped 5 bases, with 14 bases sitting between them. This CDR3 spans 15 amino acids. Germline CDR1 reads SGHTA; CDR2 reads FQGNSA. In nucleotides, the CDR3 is TGTGCCAGCAGCTTCTTGGGCCGCGGGAACAATGAGCAGTTCTTC. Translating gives CASSFLGRGNNEQFF.

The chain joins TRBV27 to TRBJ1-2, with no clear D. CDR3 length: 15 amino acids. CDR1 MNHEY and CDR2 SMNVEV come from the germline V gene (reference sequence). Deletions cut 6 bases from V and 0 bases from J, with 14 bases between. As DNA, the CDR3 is TGTGCCAGCAGACCGTCCGGGCCCGCTAACTATGGCTACACCTTC. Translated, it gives CASRPSGPANYGYTF.

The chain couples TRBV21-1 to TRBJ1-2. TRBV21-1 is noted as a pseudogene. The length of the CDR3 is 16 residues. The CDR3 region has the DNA TGTGCCAGCAGCTCCAAATCGACGACGGCTAACTATGGCTACACCTTC. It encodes CASSSKSTTANYGYTF.